This TCR beta chain was profiled in a study of blood T cell repertoires in COVID-19. Study-level background: Acute and convalescent COVID-19 specimens originated in the United States, Italy and Spain.

Symptom resolution, clearance, or two negative PCRs marked donors in Cohort 3 as recovered. The CDR3 length is 15 residues. CDR1 is MDHEN and CDR2 is SYDVKM in the germline V gene. The V and J ends lost 8 bases and 1 base respectively, with 17 bases between them. In the original analysis: Estimation of nucleated cell counts relied on the amplification of reference gene primers. TCRdb keeps only in-frame clones here, not all; method: immunoSEQ multiplex PCR. That table supplies the V and J calls and clone size; D and trimming were determined from the DNA. The sample has fewer than 250,000 clones, about 88% seen once.

The clonotype comes from a woman in her 30s who had recovered from COVID-19. The chain joins TRBV28 to TRBJ1-2; the D is unclear. The sample consisted of PBMCs or T cells enriched from blood (not recorded which). The CDR3 spells CASLKGADFNYGYTF. The DNA for the CDR3 is TGTGCCAGCCTGAAGGGAGCGGACTTTAACTATGGCTACACCTTC.